The 27 T cell receptor beta chains below all came from one sample that was sequenced in a study of spatial heterogeneity in lung cancer. Time point indicated: blood at routine non-recurrence follow-up after resection. Whole RNA, isolated from tumor, nontumor lung or frozen PBMC, was sequenced without prior sorting. TCRdb recomputed calls from the 5' RACE reads with MiXCR, one row per CDR3 protein. The data contain roughly 120,000 distinct CDR3 sequences, about 12% of them seen just once; the ten biggest clones take up 16%. Sequenced material: PBMCs, taken at follow-up. Every receptor here comes from a male donor with early-stage non-small cell lung cancer.

The chain carries TRBV12-3 or TRBV12-4 and TRBJ2-7, with D tentatively TRBD1 or TRBD2 (6 bases each). Trimming pared 7 bases from V and 2 bases from J, leaving 21 bases between. This CDR3 has 16 amino acids. CDR3 sequence (DNA): TGTGCCAGCACCCTCAAGGGGGGAGTAATCCCCTACGAGCAGTACTTC. The encoded protein is CASTLKGGVIPYEQYF.

This clonotype was found many times. J is TRBJ2-1 and V is TRBV6-4, with 7 nucleotides matching TRBD1. The CDR3 sequence is 16 residues long. In germline, CDR1 is MRHNA, CDR2 SNTAGT. The trim removed 0 bases at V and 4 bases at J, leaving 6 bases unmatched. CDR3: CASSDSETGRYNEQFF. CDR3 DNA: TGTGCCAGCAGTGACTCCGAGACAGGGCGTTACAATGAGCAGTTCTTC.

This clonotype was recorded many times. The chain is built from TRBV5-1 and TRBJ2-3, with TRBD2 matching over 10 bases. V was pared by 0 bases and J by 0 bases, with 4 bases of the junction left unmatched. The CDR3 runs 17 residues. CDR1 is SGHRS, CDR2 YFSETQ, per germline. The CDR3 region is CASSLEAGGPSTDTQYF. The DNA of the CDR3 is TGCGCCAGCAGCTTGGAAGCGGGGGGGCCTAGCACAGATACGCAGTATTTT.

CDR3 nucleotide sequence: TGCAGTGCTACAGCCGGGACGAGGGTGGCAGATACGCAGTATTTT. Protein: CSATAGTRVADTQYF. V usage is TRBV20-1 and J usage is TRBJ2-3; D tentatively fits TRBD1 or TRBD2 (5 bases each). Germline-derived CDR1 and CDR2 are DFQATT and SNEGSKA (reference sequence). The CDR3 consists of 15 residues. Between the trimmed V and J ends, which lost 4 bases and 4 bases, there was a span of 18 bases.

This clonotype was recorded at least ten times. This chain connects TRBV6-5 to TRBJ1-2; 7 bases fit TRBD1. The CDR3 covers 13 residues. In germline, CDR1 is MNHEY, CDR2 SVGAGI. V lost 6 bases to trimming and J lost 4 bases; unmatched junction nucleotides: 5. The CDR3 here is CASSLDRTYGYTF. The DNA for the CDR3 is TGTGCCAGCAGCTTGGACAGGACCTATGGCTACACCTTC.

This clonotype was picked up many times. V is TRBV7-2 and J is TRBJ1-2; D gene uncertain. This CDR3 spans 12 amino acids. The V end was cut by 0 bases, the J end by 8 bases, with 7 bases between. CDR1 SGHTA and CDR2 FQGNSA come from the germline V gene. The CDR3 spells CASSLAGSGYTF. The CDR3 nucleotides are TGTGCCAGCAGCTTAGCAGGGTCCGGCTACACCTTC.

This clonotype was seen only a few times. The chain is built from TRBV20-1 and TRBJ1-3, with D unclear. This CDR3 comprises 14 residues. Trimming took off 0 bases at V and 4 bases at J, with 10 bases between the two ends. Germline V gene sequence: CDR1 DFQATT, CDR2 SNEGSKA (reference sequence). The CDR3 bases are TGCAGTGCTAGAGAATACTTGCGCGGAAACACCATATATTTT. Translating it yields CSAREYLRGNTIYF.

This chain connects TRBV11-2 to TRBJ1-3; no clear D. The CDR3 extends over 15 amino acids. Trimming removed 5 bases from V and 2 bases from J, with 13 bases in between. Germline CDR1 reads SGHAT; CDR2 reads FQNNGV. The CDR3 DNA reads as TGTGCCAGCAGCCCCCGGCCCGAAGCTGGAAACACCATATATTTT. It encodes CASSPRPEAGNTIYF.

The chain is built from TRBV5-4 and TRBJ1-2; TRBD1 agrees at 9 bases. Germline V gene lookup returns CDR1 SGHNT and CDR2 YYREEE (reference sequence). CDR3 length: 14 residues. The J segment lost 5 bases and the V segment lost 4 bases, leaving 6 bases of the junction unmatched. CDR3 bases: TGTGCCAGCAGCACTGGCGGGACAGGGTATGGCTACACCTTC. Translated: CASSTGGTGYGYTF. Full variable domain (remainder filled in from reference TRBV5-4 and TRBJ1-2): ETGVTQSPTHLIKTRGQQVTLRCSSQSGHNTVSWYQQALGQGPQFIFQYYREEENGRGNFPPRFSGLQFPNYSSELNVNALELDDSALYLCASSTGGTGYGYTFGSGTRLTVV.

This clonotype was detected a few times. This rearrangement joins TRBV7-9 to TRBJ1-4; the D is unclear. The germline gives CDR1 SEHNR, CDR2 FQNEAQ (reference sequence). The CDR3 consists of 11 residues. Trimming removed 1 base at V and 14 bases at J, with 8 bases between. The DNA of the CDR3 is TGTGCCAGCAGCTTAGGACAATCGCTGTTTTTT. Translating gives CASSLGQSLFF.

The table lists this clonotype with many counts. This sequence joins TRBV7-6 and TRBJ2-3; D possibly corresponds to TRBD2 (6 bases). This CDR3 comprises 14 residues. In germline, CDR1 is SGHVS, CDR2 FNYEAQ. V was trimmed by 3 bases and J by 4 bases, leaving 11 bases between them. DNA of the CDR3: TGTGCCAGCAGCTTCAGACTAGGCCCAGATACGCAGTATTTT. Translation gives CASSFRLGPDTQYF.

This clonotype showed up many times. This sequence joins TRBV10-3 and TRBJ1-5, with D perhaps matching TRBD1 (6 bases). Germline-derived CDR1 and CDR2 are ENHRY and SYGVKD. The CDR3 spans 15 residues. Trimming took 3 bases from V and 0 from J, leaving 9 bases between them. CDR3 bases: TGTGCCATCAGTGACTCAGGGGATAGCAATCAGCCCCAGCATTTT. As protein: CAISDSGDSNQPQHF.

The V and J genes are TRBV28 and TRBJ1-6, with D tentatively TRBD1 (5 bases). V was trimmed by 4 bases and J by 6 bases, leaving 13 bases between them. This CDR3 comprises 15 residues. The germline CDR1 and CDR2 sequences are MDHEN and SYDVKM. CDR3 nucleotides: TGTGCCAGCAGTTCGCCGGGACCGACTAATTCACCCCTCCACTTT. This gives the protein CASSSPGPTNSPLHF.

The rearrangement joins TRBV12-3 or TRBV12-4 to TRBJ1-4, with 8 bases identical to TRBD1. This CDR3 is 12 amino acids long. V gave up 6 bases and J gave up 12 bases; unmatched junction bases: 6. The CDR3 loop reads CASRKTGVELFF. The CDR3 DNA is TGTGCCAGCAGGAAGACAGGGGTCGAACTGTTTTTT.

This clonotype was seen at least ten times. The V gene is TRBV4-2, the J gene TRBJ1-5; D is uncertain. The V gene's germline CDR1 is LGHNA and CDR2 YNFKEQ. There are 14 residues in the CDR3. V was trimmed by 0 bases and J by 7 bases, leaving 10 bases between them. The CDR3 sequence is CASSQEIQSQPQHF. Here the CDR3 DNA reads TGTGCCAGCAGCCAAGAAATCCAGAGCCAGCCCCAGCATTTT.

The chain combines TRBV6-5 with TRBJ1-4, with 8 bases matching TRBD1. The J segment lost 7 bases and the V segment lost 6 bases, leaving 4 bases of the junction unmatched. The CDR3 length is 13 residues. Per germline, CDR1 MNHEY and CDR2 SVGAGI. CDR3 amino acids: CASRDRESEKLFF. CDR3 coding DNA: TGTGCCAGCAGGGACAGGGAGAGTGAAAAACTGTTTTTT.

This chain joins TRBV20-1 and TRBJ2-3; D is possibly TRBD1 (6 bases). The CDR3 consists of 14 residues. Germline V CDR1 and CDR2: DFQATT, SNEGSKA (reference sequence). V lost 0 bases, J lost 2 bases, and 9 bases lay in between. This chain's CDR3 is CSARDGQTTDTQYF. Written as DNA, the CDR3 is TGCAGTGCTAGAGATGGACAGACCACAGATACGCAGTATTTT.

This clonotype showed up many times. This rearrangement joins TRBV6-2 or TRBV6-3 to TRBJ1-6; D ambiguous. V lost 6 bases and J 7 bases, leaving 10 bases between the germline ends. The CDR3 extends over 13 amino acids. CDR1 MNHEY and CDR2 SVGEGT come from the germline V gene. The CDR3 sequence: CASRDRSNSPLHF. DNA for the CDR3: TGTGCCAGCAGGGACCGCTCGAATTCACCCCTCCACTTT.

V is TRBV5-4 and J is TRBJ1-1; maybe TRBD1 (5 bases). CDR1 is SGHNT, CDR2 YYREEE, per germline (reference sequence). This CDR3 has 15 amino acids. The V gene lost 5 bases and the J gene lost 1 base, with 15 bases spanning the gap. CDR3 loop: CASRLELGGNTEAFF. In nucleotides, the CDR3 is TGTGCCAGCAGGCTTGAATTGGGGGGGAACACTGAAGCTTTCTTT.

This clonotype was found a few times. The V and J genes are TRBV9 and TRBJ2-7; 7 positions match TRBD1. V lost 4 bases, J lost 2 bases, and 9 bases stayed unmatched. The germline gives CDR1 SGDLS, CDR2 YYNGEE. The CDR3 contains 15 residues. In nucleotides, the CDR3 is TGTGCCAGCAGCCGCGGACAGGCCCCAACCTACGAGCAGTACTTC. Amino acid sequence: CASSRGQAPTYEQYF.

This clonotype has a handful of counts. CDR3 nucleotide sequence: TGTGCCAGCAGCGCCGGGACAGGGAATTCACCCCTCCACTTT. Protein product: CASSAGTGNSPLHF. The J gene is TRBJ1-6, the V gene TRBV9; 9 bases map to TRBD1. Germline-derived CDR1 and CDR2 are SGDLS and YYNGEE. Losses at the gene ends were 3 bases for V and 7 bases for J; bases not matched to a gene: 2. The CDR3 spans 14 residues.

This clonotype has at least ten counts. The V call is TRBV12-3 or TRBV12-4, the J call TRBJ1-5, with D maybe TRBD1 (5 bases). Trimming took 5 bases from V and 1 from J, leaving 9 bases between them. The CDR3 runs to 14 residues. CDR3 sequence reads: CASSLQDSNQPQHF. The DNA for the CDR3 is TGTGCCAGCAGTCTACAGGACAGCAATCAGCCCCAGCATTTT.

For the CDR3, the DNA is TGCAGTGCTGCGCCGGGCCCCGGAGTCTACGGGGAGCTGTTTTTT. Translating it yields CSAAPGPGVYGELFF. This chain links TRBV20-1 with TRBJ2-2; D uncertain. The germline V gene encodes CDR1 DFQATT and CDR2 SNEGSKA (reference sequence). This CDR3 is 15 amino acids long. Trimming pared 5 bases from V and 7 bases from J, leaving 20 bases between.

This clonotype was counted many times. The J gene is TRBJ2-1, the V gene TRBV3-1, with TRBD2 matching 12 bases. Unmatched junction bases numbered 7, after V lost 0 bases and J lost 7 bases. CDR3 length: 17 amino acids. Germline assignment: CDR1 LGHDT and CDR2 YNNKEL (reference sequence). DNA for the CDR3: TGTGCCAGCAGCCAAGAATTCAGGACTAGCGGGGCTAATGAGCAGTTCTTC. Translating gives CASSQEFRTSGANEQFF.

The rearrangement uses TRBV4-1 and TRBJ2-7, with TRBD1 matching over 10 bases. Looked up from germline, CDR1 is MGHRA and CDR2 is YSYEKL. V was pared by 4 bases and J by 2 bases, with 5 bases of the junction left unmatched. The CDR3 sequence is 15 residues long. CDR3 sequence: CASSPRTGGTYEQYF. The CDR3 DNA sequence: TGCGCCAGCAGCCCCCGGACAGGGGGGACCTACGAGCAGTACTTC.

With respect to this clonotype: At one boundary the junction diverges from the germline segment, which might be a read error. The chain recombines TRBV25-1 with TRBJ2-6; D not certain. Germline loops: CDR1 MGHDK, CDR2 SYGVNS. This CDR3 is 14 amino acids long. This CDR3 is CANSGASGANVLTF. CDR3 nucleotides: TGTGCCAACAGTGGAGCCTCTGGGGCCAACGTCCTGACTTTC.

The V and J genes are TRBV18 and TRBJ1-5, with no clear D. The germline V and J ends were trimmed by 2 bases and 4 bases, with 9 bases remaining between them. The CDR3 loop spans 14 amino acids. Germline assignment: CDR1 KGHSH and CDR2 LQKENI. The CDR3 reads CASSPWSVNQPQHF. In nucleotides, the CDR3 is TGTGCCAGCTCACCATGGTCTGTAAATCAGCCCCAGCATTTT.